The 25 T cell receptor beta chains below come from one sample, sequenced in a study of OX40 agonist ivuxolimab in advanced cancers. TCRdb keeps only in-frame clones here, not all; method: immunoSEQ multiplex PCR. The sample records over 80,000 clones, about four fifths being singletons. The sequencing used CD4+ or CD8+ T cells sorted from blood, collected in a trial of the OX40 agonist ivuxolimab. The source is an adult with an advanced solid tumor such as melanoma, head and neck, liver or kidney cancer.

This chain connects TRBV7-7 to TRBJ2-1; D uncertain. Trimming cost V 5 bases and J 3 bases, with 11 bases left between them. CDR3 length: 14 residues. CDR1 is SSHAT, CDR2 FNYEAQ, per germline (reference sequence). CDR3 in amino acids: CASSPRGIYNEQFF. The DNA for the CDR3 is TGTGCCAGCAGCCCCCGAGGAATCTACAATGAGCAGTTCTTC. The variable domain in full, with the rest retrieved from reference TRBV7-7 and TRBJ2-1, is GAGVSQSPRYKVTKRGQDVTLRCDPISSHATLYWYQQALGQGPEFLTYFNYEAQPDKSGLPSDRFSAERPEGSISTLTIQRTEQRDSAMYRCASSPRGIYNEQFFGPGTRLTVL.

The chain employs TRBV6-4 and TRBJ2-7, with TRBD2 as a possible D gene (6 bases). Germline V CDR1 and CDR2: MRHNA, SNTAGT. V gave up 10 bases and J gave up 6 bases, with 25 bases separating them. The CDR3 consists of 15 residues. CDR3 in DNA: TGTGCCACCTTAAGGGACTCCCCCGTTTCGGGCGAGCAGTACTTC. Protein product: CATLRDSPVSGEQYF.

The gene calls are TRBV9 and TRBJ1-1; a weak D match, TRBD1 (6 bases). V was pared by 3 bases and J by 4 bases, with 16 bases between. This CDR3 contains 15 residues. Looked up from germline, CDR1 is SGDLS and CDR2 is YYNGEE. Written as DNA, the CDR3 is TGTGCCAGCAGCGCCCTAGTTGGGGGCGGCACTGAAGCTTTCTTT. This translates into CASSALVGGGTEAFF.

The genes are TRBV5-1 and TRBJ1-6, with TRBD1 identical over 7 bases. V was clipped by 1 base and J by 7 bases; unmatched bases: 5. The CDR3 has 15 amino acids. Germline V gene data show CDR1 as SGHRS and CDR2 as YFSETQ. DNA for the CDR3: TGCGCCAGCAGCTTGAACAGGGGCCGAAATTCACCCCTCCACTTT. It codes for CASSLNRGRNSPLHF.

The chain uses TRBV5-6 and TRBJ1-2; no clear D. This CDR3 contains 13 residues. Trimming shortened V by 4 bases and J by 4 bases, and 11 bases separated the two germline ends. Looked up from germline, CDR1 is SGHDT and CDR2 is YYEEEE. CDR3 amino acids: CASSPGSFYGYTF. The CDR3 coding sequence is TGTGCCAGCAGCCCCGGGTCGTTCTATGGCTACACCTTC. The full variable domain, its missing parts supplied by reference TRBV5-6 and TRBJ1-2, is DAGVTQSPTHLIKTRGQQVTLRCSPKSGHDTVSWYQQALGQGPQFIFQYYEEEERQRGNFPDRFSGHQFPNYSSELNVNALLLGDSALYLCASSPGSFYGYTFGSGTRLTVV.

This rearrangement joins TRBV6-5 to TRBJ2-7; 7 bases align to TRBD2. This CDR3 has 15 amino acids. V shed 6 bases, J shed 2 bases, and the junction held 10 bases outside the gene matches. Germline-derived CDR1 and CDR2 are MNHEY and SVGAGI. CDR3 in amino acids: CASSLGGSGTYEQYF. The CDR3 DNA reads TGTGCCAGCAGCCTCGGAGGGAGCGGGACCTACGAGCAGTACTTC.

This chain connects TRBV14 to TRBJ2-7; D perhaps matches TRBD1 (6 bases). The germline V gene has CDR1 SGHDN and CDR2 FVKESK. CDR3 length: 15 amino acids. V was pared by 0 bases and J by 4 bases, with 13 bases between. CDR3 loop: CASSQDVGQSYEQYF. DNA of the CDR3: TGTGCCAGCAGCCAAGATGTAGGACAGAGTTACGAGCAGTACTTC.

The chain uses TRBV7-3 and TRBJ1-4; TRBD1 aligns across 7 bases. V was pared by 5 bases and J by 3 bases, with 0 bases of the junction left unmatched. The CDR3 extends over 13 amino acids. Per the germline V gene, CDR1 is SGHTA and CDR2 is FQGTGA. CDR3 residues: CASSDRANEKLFF. The CDR3 nucleotides are TGTGCCAGCAGCGACAGGGCTAATGAAAAACTGTTTTTT.

The genes are TRBV5-1 and TRBJ2-3; a possible D gene is TRBD1 (6 bases). Germline CDR1 and CDR2: SGHRS and YFSETQ. This CDR3 comprises 14 residues. Trimming left V 1 base short and J 2 bases short, with 8 bases between. CDR3: CASSLRGTTDTQYF. CDR3 nucleotides: TGCGCCAGCAGCTTGAGGGGGACCACAGATACGCAGTATTTT.

Only a few counts were recorded for this clone. The V and J genes are TRBV27 and TRBJ1-2, with TRBD1 matching over 10 bases. The V gene's germline CDR1 is MNHEY and CDR2 SMNVEV (reference sequence). This CDR3 has 14 amino acids. V shed 4 bases and J 8 bases; nucleotides not matched to a gene: 7. CDR3 sequence reads: CASSSPGQGYGYTF. The CDR3 nucleotides are TGTGCCAGCAGTTCCCCGGGACAGGGGTACGGCTACACCTTC.

The chain joins TRBV6-5 to TRBJ2-1, with 9 nucleotides matching TRBD2. Germline V gene sequence: CDR1 MNHEY, CDR2 SVGAGI. J gave up 8 bases and V 4 bases, and 12 bases lay outside the gene matches. This CDR3 spans 16 amino acids. CDR3 DNA sequence: TGTGCCAGCAGTTCACCCGGGGGCGGGAGGGGGGATGAGCAGTTCTTC. This sequence encodes CASSSPGGGRGDEQFF.

The V and J genes are TRBV15 and TRBJ1-5; 9 nucleotides match TRBD1. This CDR3 is 16 amino acids long. V lost 3 bases and J lost 5; bases outside the gene matches: 8. Germline CDR1 is LNHNV and CDR2 is YYDKDF (reference sequence). CDR3 DNA: TGTGCCACCAGCAGGATAAGGACAGGGGCCGATCAGCCCCAGCATTTT. It is translated as CATSRIRTGADQPQHF.

The V gene is TRBV4-1, the J gene TRBJ2-1, with unresolved D. Germline CDR1 and CDR2: MGHRA and YSYEKL. The CDR3 is 13 residues long. Trimming stripped 5 bases from V and 7 bases from J, with 12 bases between. Written as DNA, the CDR3 is TGCGCCAGCAGCTACTACACTCGGAATGAGCAGTTCTTC. Its translation is CASSYYTRNEQFF.

This sequence joins TRBV9 and TRBJ1-5; maybe TRBD1 (6 bases). CDR1 is SGDLS, CDR2 YYNGEE, per germline. V shed 4 bases and J shed 6 bases, with 14 bases lying between them. The CDR3 covers 14 residues. Here the CDR3 reads CASSSGGAGQPQHF. The CDR3 coding sequence is TGTGCCAGCAGCAGTGGGGGCGCCGGTCAGCCCCAGCATTTT. The whole variable domain, filled in from reference TRBV9 and TRBJ1-5, reads DSGVTQTPKHLITATGQRVTLRCSPRSGDLSVYWYQQSLDQGLQFLIQYYNGEERAKGNILERFSAQQFPDLHSELNLSSLELGDSALYFCASSSGGAGQPQHFGDGTRLSIL.

This clone was found a few times. The genes are TRBV7-9 and TRBJ1-5; D is uncertain. The germline CDR1 and CDR2 sequences are SEHNR and FQNEAQ (reference sequence). The CDR3 length is 16 residues. V lost 5 bases and J lost 7, with 21 bases in between. The CDR3 nucleotides are TGTGCCAGCAGCCCCTCCTATGAGGGCCCAACACAGCCCCAGCATTTT. The encoded protein is CASSPSYEGPTQPQHF.

V is TRBV5-6 and J is TRBJ2-1; the match to TRBD2 covers 12 bases. The CDR3 runs to 16 residues. The V segment lost 5 bases and the J segment 8 bases; nucleotides outside the gene matches: 11. Per the germline V gene, CDR1 is SGHDT and CDR2 is YYEEEE. The CDR3, as DNA: TGTGCCAGCAGAGGGACTAGCGGGCGTATGGTGGATGAGCAGTTCTTC. Translation: CASRGTSGRMVDEQFF.

The gene calls are TRBV5-1 and TRBJ2-5; possible D gene TRBD1, 5 bases. This CDR3 is built from 15 residues. Trimming took off 1 base at V and 5 bases at J, with 15 bases between the two ends. The germline gives CDR1 SGHRS, CDR2 YFSETQ. CDR3 DNA sequence: TGCGCCAGCAGCTTGATTTCAGGGTCCTCCGAGACCCAGTACTTC. This gives the protein CASSLISGSSETQYF.

This clone appeared once. The chain recombines TRBV5-1 with TRBJ1-6, with D uncertain. With 2 bases removed from V and 6 bases from J, the gap between germline ends came to 9 bases. This CDR3 spans 14 amino acids. Germline values: CDR1 SGHRS, CDR2 YFSETQ. CDR3 nucleotides: TGCGCCAGCAGCTTATCGACCTCTAATTCACCCCTCCACTTT. Protein product: CASSLSTSNSPLHF.

Only one count was recorded for this clone. The rearrangement uses TRBV9 and TRBJ2-1; D is unresolved. The CDR3 is 11 amino acids. V lost 3 bases, J lost 5 bases, and 3 bases lay in between. Germline CDR1 and CDR2: SGDLS and YYNGEE. The CDR3 reads CASSGNNEQFF. Here the CDR3 DNA reads TGTGCCAGCAGCGGAAACAATGAGCAGTTCTTC.

The chain carries TRBV15 and TRBJ2-3; possible D gene TRBD1, 5 bases. V shed 2 bases and J shed 4 bases, with 10 bases lying between them. The CDR3 has 14 amino acids. The germline V gene encodes CDR1 LNHNV and CDR2 YYDKDF (reference sequence). CDR3 loop: CATSRRQGADTQYF. The CDR3 DNA sequence: TGTGCCACCAGCAGACGGCAGGGTGCAGATACGCAGTATTTT.

V gene TRBV6-1 combines with J gene TRBJ2-3; TRBD1 is a possible D gene (6 bases). The V gene lost 2 bases and the J gene lost 8 bases, with 14 bases spanning the gap. This CDR3 region has 14 residues. Germline values: CDR1 MNHNS, CDR2 SASEGT. CDR3 region: CASSESVVGGTQYF. CDR3 DNA: TGTGCCAGCAGTGAATCGGTAGTAGGGGGTACGCAGTATTTT.

The chain has TRBV7-1 and TRBJ1-1; possible D gene TRBD1, 6 bases. TRBV7-1 belongs to the ORF category, with a function that is uncertain. V lost 5 bases and J 10 bases, leaving 17 bases between the germline ends. The CDR3 loop spans 13 amino acids. The CDR3 loop is CASSATEGVRAFF. CDR3 in DNA: TGTGCCAGCAGCGCAACTGAGGGGGTTCGAGCTTTCTTT.

The J gene is TRBJ2-1, the V gene TRBV5-1; the match to TRBD2 covers 8 bases. The CDR3 is 15 amino acids. Germline lookup yields CDR1 SGHRS and CDR2 YFSETQ. The V segment lost 4 bases and the J segment 0 bases; nucleotides outside the gene matches: 3. The CDR3 loop is CASSQSGSSYNEQFF. In DNA, the CDR3 is TGCGCCAGCAGCCAGAGCGGGAGCTCCTACAATGAGCAGTTCTTC.

The J gene is TRBJ2-2, the V gene TRBV2; 8 bases match TRBD1. Trimming at V came to 6 bases and at J to 3 bases, leaving 9 bases not matched to a gene. This CDR3 is 16 amino acids long. The V gene's germline CDR1 is SNHLY and CDR2 FYNNEI. CDR3 amino acids: CASRAGQGWDTGELFF. In nucleotides, the CDR3 is TGTGCCAGCAGGGCAGGACAGGGCTGGGACACCGGGGAGCTGTTTTTT.

The rearrangement uses TRBV6-5 and TRBJ2-5; possibly TRBD1 or TRBD2 for D (5 bases each). Matching the DNA end better, TRBJ2-7 makes the J call doubtful. This CDR3 contains 15 residues. The germline CDR1 and CDR2 sequences are MNHEY and SVGAGI. The CDR3 DNA reads as TGTGCCAGCAGTTACAAGAGGGGTTCTGGCTACGAGCAGTACTTC. The encoded protein is CASSYKRGSGYEQYF.